This TCR beta chain was profiled in a study of blood T cells in healthy people across ages. Study-wide findings and caveats: A roughly linear fall in TCR beta diversity per million T cells was seen with increasing age. Donors of long life had a larger count of naive CD4+ cells and greater diversity than aged donors.

The second PCR ran about 6 to 12 cycles with a sample-barcoded 5' primer and J-beta primers. Each CDR3 protein is one row after TCRdb ran MiXCR on the 5' RACE reads. The sample yields over 1,500,000 distinct CDR3 sequences, 40% to 55% seen once. The draw of peripheral blood yielded around 10 milliliters from each donor. This clonotype turned up a few times. Its antigen is not identified. Between the trimmed V and J ends, which lost 7 bases and 1 base, there was a span of 13 bases. Germline V gene lookup returns CDR1 SQVTM and CDR2 ANQGSEA. The CDR3 has 13 residues. The gene calls are TRBV29-1 and TRBJ2-5, with D possibly being TRBD2 (6 bases). The source of this sequence is a woman in her thirties or forties in good health. The sequenced material came from blood. CDR3 in DNA: TGCAGCGCCCGACTAGGCATCCAAGAGACCCAGTACTTC. Translation gives CSARLGIQETQYF. Combining the CDR3 with reference TRBV29-1 and TRBJ2-5 gives the whole variable domain SAVISQKPSRDICQRGTSLTIQCQVDSQVTMMFWYRQQPGQSLTLIATANQGSEATYESGFVIDKFPISRPNLTFSTLTVSNMSPEDSSIYLCSARLGIQETQYFGPGTRLLVL.